Shown below are 18 T cell receptor beta chains from a single sample sequenced in a study of PD-1 blockade in classical Hodgkin lymphoma. Time point noted: newly diagnosed, previously untreated cHL patient sample. This table comes from immunoSEQ multiplex PCR, and its TCRdb copy is limited to in-frame clones, with some not included. The table lists 70,000 or so clones, over 85% of them singletons, with 2% to 3% in the top ten. The specimen was peripheral blood mononuclear cells (PBMCs). These receptors all come from a human donor with classical Hodgkin lymphoma.

The chain combines TRBV23-1 with TRBJ1-1; D not resolved. TRBV23-1 is an ORF, and what it does is uncertain. Deletions cut 4 bases from V and 2 bases from J, with 17 bases between. The CDR3 contains 16 residues. CDR3 residues: CASSPLSEGANTEAFF. For the CDR3, the DNA is TGCGCCAGCAGTCCATTAAGCGAGGGAGCCAACACTGAAGCTTTCTTT.

This clone was found once. This chain uses TRBV7-6 with TRBJ2-7, with D maybe TRBD1 (5 bases). The germline gives CDR1 SGHVS, CDR2 FNYEAQ. The length of the CDR3 is 13 residues. V was pared by 3 bases and J by 12 bases, with 18 bases between. The CDR3 DNA reads as TGTGCCAGCAGCTTGTCTACCGAGACAGTAGGGTACTTC. It specifies CASSLSTETVGYF.

The chain has TRBV6-1 and TRBJ1-6; 7 bases line up with TRBD1. This CDR3 has 15 amino acids. CDR1 and CDR2 from the germline V gene are MNHNS and SASEGT. V shed 3 bases and J 7 bases; nucleotides not matched to a gene: 6. This CDR3 reads CASSDGGQRNSPLHF. CDR3 coding DNA: TGTGCCAGCAGTGATGGGGGACAGCGAAATTCACCCCTCCACTTT.

This chain links TRBV4-3 with TRBJ2-3; D remains ambiguous. The germline V and J ends were trimmed by 0 bases and 3 bases, with 4 bases remaining between them. The CDR3 totals 13 residues. Germline V gene lookup returns CDR1 LGHNA and CDR2 YSLEER. The CDR3 nucleotides read TGCGCCAGCAGCCAAGATCCGACAGATACGCAGTATTTT. Residues: CASSQDPTDTQYF.

This chain joins TRBV19 and TRBJ1-4, with a tentative D call TRBD1 (5 bases). The CDR3 runs 14 residues. Germline V gene data show CDR1 as LNHDA and CDR2 as SQIVND (reference sequence). V was clipped by 3 bases and J by 5 bases, with 10 bases between them. Here the CDR3 DNA reads TGTGCCAGTAGTATTAGGACACCAAATGAAAAACTGTTTTTT. Residues: CASSIRTPNEKLFF.

The rearrangement links TRBV5-1 to TRBJ1-2; no reliable D call. The germline V gene encodes CDR1 SGHRS and CDR2 YFSETQ. The CDR3 runs 15 residues. V was cut by 0 bases and J by 1 base, with 10 bases left in between. As DNA, the CDR3 is TGCGCCAGCAGCTTGGGTGGGGTGGATAACTATGGCTACACCTTC. Translated, it gives CASSLGGVDNYGYTF.

This clone appeared a single time. The V call is TRBV6-6, the J call TRBJ2-6, with D hard to call. Trimming removed 5 bases from V and 0 bases from J, with 5 bases in between. Looked up from germline, CDR1 is MNHNY and CDR2 is SVGAGI (reference sequence). CDR3 length equals 14 residues. The CDR3 sequence is CASSRTSGANVLTF. For the CDR3, the DNA is TGTGCCAGCAGTAGGACCTCTGGGGCCAACGTCCTGACTTTC.

J is TRBJ1-1 and V is TRBV5-1, with D uncertain. Per germline, CDR1 SGHRS and CDR2 YFSETQ. This CDR3 contains 14 residues. The ends were cut back, 1 base at V and 1 base at J, with 8 bases in the middle. As DNA, the CDR3 is TGCGCCAGCAGCTTGTCACAGACGAACACTGAAGCTTTCTTT. This gives the protein CASSLSQTNTEAFF. Complete variable domain (other parts from reference TRBV5-1 and TRBJ1-1): KAGVTQTPRYLIKTRGQQVTLSCSPISGHRSVSWYQQTPGQGLQFLFEYFSETQRNKGNFPGRFSGRQFSNSRSEMNVSTLELGDSALYLCASSLSQTNTEAFFGQGTRLTVV.

The rearrangement links TRBV28 to TRBJ2-7, with D tentatively TRBD1 or TRBD2 (6 bases each). The CDR3 runs to 23 residues. Trimming removed 5 bases from V and 1 base from J, with 39 bases in between. The germline V gene encodes CDR1 MDHEN and CDR2 SYDVKM. CDR3 nucleotides: TGTGCCAGCAGTCTCGCCCGGGACACACGCGCCAGAAGAACGGGGGAAGAATCCTACGAGCAGTACTTC. It translates to CASSLARDTRARRTGEESYEQYF.

The chain has TRBV9 and TRBJ1-3; the match to TRBD1 covers 7 bases. Trimming at V came to 3 bases and at J to 3 bases, leaving 3 bases not matched to a gene. This CDR3 is built from 14 residues. In germline, CDR1 is SGDLS, CDR2 YYNGEE. The CDR3 sequence is CASSGQGIGNTIYF. The CDR3 DNA reads TGTGCCAGCAGCGGACAGGGTATTGGAAACACCATATATTTT.

The J gene is TRBJ2-1, the V gene TRBV4-2; perhaps TRBD2 as D (6 bases). Trimming pared 3 bases from V and 3 bases from J, leaving 15 bases between. Germline CDR1 LGHNA, CDR2 YNFKEQ. This CDR3 has 16 amino acids. The CDR3 here is CASSHEPGSFYNEQFF. DNA of the CDR3: TGTGCCAGCAGCCATGAGCCCGGGAGTTTCTACAATGAGCAGTTCTTC.

The chain links TRBV19 to TRBJ2-7, with D perhaps matching TRBD1 or TRBD2 (6 bases each). Germline-derived CDR1 and CDR2 are LNHDA and SQIVND (reference sequence). The V end was cut by 7 bases, the J end by 4 bases, with 17 bases between. There are 14 residues in the CDR3. For the CDR3, the DNA is TGTGCCAGTACTGACGGGGGCTTACAGTACGAGCAGTACTTC. Protein sequence: CASTDGGLQYEQYF.

CDR3 region: CSAIDDYEQYF. CDR3 bases: TGCAGTGCTATCGATGACTACGAGCAGTACTTC. The J gene is TRBJ2-7, the V gene TRBV20-1; D is ambiguous. V was trimmed by 4 bases and J by 3 bases, leaving 7 bases between them. The CDR3 extends over 11 amino acids. Looked up from germline, CDR1 is DFQATT and CDR2 is SNEGSKA (reference sequence).

The gene calls are TRBV6-6 and TRBJ2-2; no firm D call. The ends were cut back, 7 bases at V and 0 bases at J, with 12 bases in the middle. CDR3 size: 15 residues. CDR1 is MNHNY, CDR2 SVGAGI, per germline (reference sequence). The CDR3 DNA is TGTGCCAGCATGCCCCCACGAGCGAACACCGGGGAGCTGTTTTTT. It encodes CASMPPRANTGELFF.

The chain uses TRBV11-2 and TRBJ1-5; D is uncertain. V dropped 1 base and J dropped 3 bases, with 4 bases sitting between them. The germline CDR1 and CDR2 sequences are SGHAT and FQNNGV. The CDR3 contains 13 residues. The CDR3 DNA is TGTGCCAGCAGCTTAGGGGCCAATCAGCCCCAGCATTTT. This encodes CASSLGANQPQHF.

This clone was detected only a few times. The chain employs TRBV7-9 and TRBJ1-5; 7 bases map to TRBD1. Germline trimming cut 5 bases from V and 4 bases from J; bases unmatched to any gene: 2. The CDR3 covers 13 residues. CDR1 is SEHNR, CDR2 FQNEAQ, per germline (reference sequence). The CDR3 DNA reads as TGTGCCAGCAGCCCGACAGGGAATCAGCCCCAGCATTTT. This sequence encodes CASSPTGNQPQHF.

This chain joins TRBV5-1 and TRBJ2-2, with D unresolved. The germline V gene has CDR1 SGHRS and CDR2 YFSETQ. Trimming shortened V by 1 base and J by 3 bases, and 7 bases separated the two germline ends. CDR3 length: 14 amino acids. CDR3: CASSLPTDTGELFF. As DNA, the CDR3 is TGCGCCAGCAGCTTGCCCACCGACACCGGGGAGCTGTTTTTT.

This chain uses TRBV21-1 with TRBJ1-6; the D segment call TRBD1 is taken from the table without a DNA check. TRBV21-1 is a listed pseudogene. This CDR3 region has 18 residues. The DNA of the CDR3 is TGTGCCAGCAGCCCCGGGACAAAAGAACGCTCCTATAATTCACCCCTCCACTTT. Protein sequence: CASSPGTKERSYNSPLHF.